The TCR beta chain described here comes from a study of blood T cell repertoires in COVID-19. Looking at the study overall: Samples taken during acute and convalescent COVID-19 were collected in the United States, Italy and Spain. The cDNA or gDNA used as material had been derived from T cells, B-cell-depleted T cells, or PBMCs.

In the authors' methods: The authors estimated nucleated cell counts from reference gene primer amplification. Assay: immunoSEQ multiplex PCR; the TCRdb copy retains only in-frame clones and omits some. D and trimming were read from the DNA, whereas the V and J calls and clone size are those reported in that table. The sample has about 110,000 clones; over 80% are singletons. This CDR3 comprises 15 residues. Trimming left V 4 bases short and J 8 bases short, with 18 bases between. CDR1 GTSNPN and CDR2 SVGIG come from the germline V gene (reference sequence). The chain couples TRBV30 to TRBJ1-6, with D possibly being TRBD1 (6 bases). Sequenced material: peripheral blood. This sequence was found in a woman in her thirties with acute or convalescent COVID-19. The CDR3 DNA reads TGTGCCTGGAATAGCGTGGCGGGGGCAGATTCACCCCTCCACTTT. Its protein is CAWNSVAGADSPLHF.